The entry below gives a single T cell receptor (beta chain) sequence along with its context. Its antigen is not identified. The germline gene is not matched at one end of the junction; a read error may be the cause. For the second PCR, which ran for about 7 to 12 cycles, a sample-barcoded 5' primer and a J-beta primer mix were used. A single record per CDR3 protein comes from TCRdb applying MiXCR to the 5' RACE reads. The sample consists of 1.2 million to 1.5 million distinct CDR3 sequences, roughly 45% of them appearing once. The CDR3 covers 16 residues. The data were obtained in a study of blood T cells in healthy people across ages. General study findings and limits: A greater number of naive CD4+ cells and higher diversity distinguished long-lived donors from aged donors.

The origin of this receptor is a woman under 30 in good health. The chain employs TRBV12-3 or TRBV12-4 and TRBJ2-3, with TRBD1 matching 9 bases. Source material: blood. CDR3 residues: CASRSRGQGWTDAQYF. The CDR3 DNA follows: TGTGCCAGCAGATCCCGGGGACAGGGTTGGACAGATGCGCAGTATTTT.